Listed here are 8 T cell receptor beta chains from one sample, sequenced in a study of T cell responses to AZD1222 COVID-19 vaccine. Repertoires were generated with immunoSEQ multiplex PCR, while TCRdb's copy carries only in-frame clones and drops some. The repertoire holds over 150,000 clones, 90% to 95% seen once, with around 1.6% in the top ten. This specimen consisted of peripheral blood, obtained 28 days after the second AZD1222 dose. These receptors were obtained from an adult who received the AZD1222 COVID-19 vaccine.

The V and J genes are TRBV5-1 and TRBJ1-1, with 8 bases lining up with TRBD1. V dropped 1 base and J dropped 4; count of bases not matched to a gene: 3. Germline CDR1 reads SGHRS; CDR2 reads YFSETQ. This CDR3 is built from 14 residues. CDR3 residues: CASSLTGQGTEAFF. Here the CDR3 DNA reads TGCGCCAGCAGCTTGACCGGACAGGGCACTGAAGCTTTCTTT.

This chain joins TRBV5-1 and TRBJ2-1; 9 nucleotides align to TRBD2. CDR1 and CDR2 from the germline V gene are SGHRS and YFSETQ. The CDR3 is made up of 16 amino acids. Trimming cost V 0 bases and J 12 bases; bases outside gene matches: 13. Here the CDR3 reads CASSLEVRREGGPQFF. CDR3 sequence (DNA): TGCGCCAGCAGCTTGGAAGTCCGGCGGGAGGGCGGTCCGCAGTTCTTC.

The chain links TRBV30 to TRBJ2-1; D is possibly TRBD1 (6 bases). The CDR3 sequence is 14 residues long. The germline CDR1 and CDR2 sequences are GTSNPN and SVGIG (reference sequence). With 4 bases removed from V and 6 bases from J, the gap between germline ends came to 16 bases. The DNA for the CDR3 is TGTGCCTGGATGACCCAGGGGCGTAGCAATGAGCAGTTCTTC. Amino acids: CAWMTQGRSNEQFF.

Notes on this clone: Within the sample, other DNA sequences also encode this same CDR3. V and J are TRBV30 and TRBJ2-7; TRBD2 agrees at 8 bases. V shed 4 bases and J 6 bases; nucleotides not matched to a gene: 11. Germline V lookup: CDR1 GTSNPN, CDR2 SVGIG (reference sequence). The CDR3 consists of 14 residues. CDR3: CAWTAGAGASEQYF. The CDR3 region has the DNA TGTGCCTGGACGGCAGGAGCGGGAGCTTCCGAGCAGTACTTC.

This CDR3 reads CASSSDRGPSEAFF. CDR3 in DNA: TGTGCCAGCAGCTCGGACAGGGGGCCATCTGAAGCTTTCTTT. The V gene is TRBV7-2, the J gene TRBJ1-1, with 11 nucleotides matching TRBD1. The trim removed 4 bases at V and 6 bases at J, leaving 4 bases unmatched. Per germline, CDR1 SGHTA and CDR2 FQGNSA. This CDR3 region has 14 residues. Full variable domain (rest looked up from reference TRBV7-2 and TRBJ1-1): GAGVSQSPSNKVTEKGKDVELRCDPISGHTALYWYRQSLGQGLEFLIYFQGNSAPDKSGLPSDRFSAERTGGSVSTLTIQRTQQEDSAVYLCASSSDRGPSEAFFGQGTRLTVV.

This clone was found once. CDR3 protein: CASSSRFVGGKDYGYTF. In DNA, the CDR3 is TGTGCCAGCAGCTCACGGTTTGTGGGAGGGAAGGACTATGGCTACACCTTC. This sequence joins TRBV7-2 and TRBJ1-2; D gene unclear. The ends were cut back, 4 bases at V and 3 bases at J, with 21 bases in the middle. CDR3 length: 17 amino acids. Germline CDR1 reads SGHTA; CDR2 reads FQGNSA.

This clone was counted once. The rearrangement uses TRBV6-1 and TRBJ1-2; 9 bases match TRBD1. The CDR3 loop spans 15 amino acids. The V gene end was trimmed by 2 bases and the J gene end by 4 bases; junction bases not matched to a gene: 5. Germline CDR1 MNHNS, CDR2 SASEGT. The CDR3 loop is CASSERQGVFYGYTF. The CDR3 nucleotides read TGTGCCAGCAGTGAAAGACAGGGGGTGTTCTATGGCTACACCTTC.

The rearrangement links TRBV10-3 to TRBJ1-5; 7 bases align to TRBD1. With 10 bases clipped from V and 3 bases from J, the junction kept 6 bases outside the gene matches. CDR1 is ENHRY, CDR2 SYGVKD, per germline. The CDR3 length is 13 residues. This CDR3 is CATGQDPNQPQHF. CDR3 nucleotides: TGTGCCACCGGACAGGACCCCAATCAGCCCCAGCATTTT.